One sample yielded the 6 T cell receptor beta chains listed below, sequenced in a study of blood T cell repertoires in COVID-19. Sequencing used immunoSEQ multiplex PCR; TCRdb keeps in-frame clones, though not all of them. Altogether 54,000 or so clones are present, over 75% being singletons, with the ten largest covering 6.5% to 8%. Material: peripheral blood. The receptors here all came from a man aged 50 or older with active COVID-19.

The chain recombines TRBV5-4 with TRBJ2-3, with 7 bases identical to TRBD2. The CDR3 is 15 amino acids. V trimming: 3 bases; J trimming: 2 bases; junction bases outside the gene matches: 6. CDR1 SGHNT and CDR2 YYREEE come from the germline V gene (reference sequence). Here the CDR3 reads CASSSGLIPTDTQYF. Written as DNA, the CDR3 is TGTGCCAGCAGCTCGGGACTAATCCCCACAGATACGCAGTATTTT.

This clone was seen a single time. The V gene is TRBV10-2, the J gene TRBJ1-1; 9 nucleotides agree with TRBD1. This CDR3 comprises 14 residues. The V gene end was trimmed by 6 bases and the J gene end by 1 base; junction bases not matched to a gene: 3. Looked up from germline, CDR1 is WSHSY and CDR2 is SAAADI. DNA for the CDR3: TGCGCCAGCAGGGAGGGACAGGGGAACACTGAAGCTTTCTTT. Translating it yields CASREGQGNTEAFF.

This CDR3 is CASSLGAALFSRNSPLHF. CDR3 nucleotides: TGTGCCAGCAGTTTAGGGGCAGCGCTATTCTCACGAAATTCACCCCTCCACTTT. The rearrangement links TRBV28 to TRBJ1-6; D may be TRBD1 (5 bases). Germline CDR1 reads MDHEN; CDR2 reads SYDVKM. The CDR3 is 18 amino acids. Deletions cut 2 bases from V and 7 bases from J, with 21 bases between.

This clone showed up just once. The V gene is TRBV24-1, the J gene TRBJ2-2, with a possible D match to TRBD2 (5 bases). CDR1 KGHDR and CDR2 SFDVKD come from the germline V gene. V gave up 4 bases and J gave up 1 base, with 12 bases separating them. The CDR3 is 16 residues long. CDR3 in DNA: TGTGCCACCAGTGACTCATGGACTGTGAACACCGGGGAGCTGTTTTTT. Protein product: CATSDSWTVNTGELFF.

V gene TRBV11-3 combines with J gene TRBJ1-1, with 7 bases fitting TRBD1. V shed 5 bases, J shed 0 bases, and the junction held 6 bases outside the gene matches. Germline lookup yields CDR1 SGHNT and CDR2 YENEEA. CDR3 length: 15 amino acids. CDR3 amino acids: CASSAGQALNTEAFF. Here the CDR3 DNA reads TGTGCCAGCAGCGCAGGACAGGCCTTGAACACTGAAGCTTTCTTT.

V is TRBV4-3 and J is TRBJ2-7; tentatively, D is TRBD2 (5 bases). In germline, CDR1 is LGHNA, CDR2 YSLEER. V was pared by 1 base and J by 6 bases, with 13 bases between. The CDR3 sequence is 14 residues long. Written as DNA, the CDR3 is TGCGCCAGCAGCCAAGCCTGGAGCGGCGGCGAGCAGTACTTC. As protein: CASSQAWSGGEQYF.